This T cell receptor (beta chain) was sequenced in a study of T cells in narcolepsy. In the study overall: Enrolled donors included narcolepsy type 1 or type 2 patients and healthy controls. Whole-study findings and limits: Comparing one patient's CSF and blood CD4+ clonotypes highlighted HCRT- and TRIB2-specific autoreactive clonotypes. In some patient and control memory CD4+ samples, autoreactive clones were absent.

Regarding this clone: Antigen unknown.

Using immunoSEQ multiplex PCR, the repertoire was profiled, and TCRdb retains in-frame clones only, with some absent. The sample shows more than 20,000 clones, approximately 90% of them seen only once. Trimming at V came to 4 bases and at J to 7 bases, leaving 4 bases not matched to a gene. The CDR3 length is 14 residues. Germline loops: CDR1 LGHNT, CDR2 FRNRAP. Sample: CD45RA- memory CD4+ T cells from PBMCs. The sequence came from a human donor with narcolepsy. This chain connects TRBV12-5 to TRBJ2-1; the match to TRBD1 covers 10 bases. The CDR3 DNA reads TGTGCTAGTGGTTCTGGACAGGGGGTTAATGAGCAGTTCTTC. This sequence encodes CASGSGQGVNEQFF. Full variable domain (missing parts from reference TRBV12-5 and TRBJ2-1): DARVTQTPRHKVTEMGQEVTMRCQPILGHNTVFWYRQTMMQGLELLAYFRNRAPLDDSGMPKDRFSAEMPDATLATLKIQPSEPRDSAVYFCASGSGQGVNEQFFGPGTRLTVL.